This T cell receptor beta chain was captured in a study of T-cell memory formation after mild COVID-19. On the study more broadly: There were largely donor-specific TCR clusters. Overall study results and limits: Most CD4+ clones that shrank were in CM and EM, while CD8+ ones turned up in EMRA. Clones shrinking between day 15 and 85 showed a balanced CD4/CD8 split, and those that grew later tilted toward CD4+.

Deletions cut 5 bases from V and 0 bases from J, with 13 bases between. The length of the CDR3 is 15 residues. Germline CDR1 reads SEHNR; CDR2 reads FQNEAQ (reference sequence). In TCRdb, the 5' RACE reads were re-called with MiXCR into one record per CDR3 protein. The sample comprises about 400,000 distinct CDR3 sequences, more than 20% of which are singletons, and 10% to 15% rests with the top ten. For this clonotype: The antigen remains undetermined.

The sequencing input was PBMCs or a T cell subset sorted from them (not recorded which). The rearrangement uses TRBV7-9 and TRBJ1-1, with a tentative D call TRBD1 (6 bases). The TCR was taken from an adult woman who had mild COVID-19 (a few samples of this study predate the infection). Cell type and time point are not known. Written as DNA, the CDR3 is TGTGCCAGCAGCCCTGTGGGGGGGCTGAACACTGAAGCTTTCTTT. Translation: CASSPVGGLNTEAFF.